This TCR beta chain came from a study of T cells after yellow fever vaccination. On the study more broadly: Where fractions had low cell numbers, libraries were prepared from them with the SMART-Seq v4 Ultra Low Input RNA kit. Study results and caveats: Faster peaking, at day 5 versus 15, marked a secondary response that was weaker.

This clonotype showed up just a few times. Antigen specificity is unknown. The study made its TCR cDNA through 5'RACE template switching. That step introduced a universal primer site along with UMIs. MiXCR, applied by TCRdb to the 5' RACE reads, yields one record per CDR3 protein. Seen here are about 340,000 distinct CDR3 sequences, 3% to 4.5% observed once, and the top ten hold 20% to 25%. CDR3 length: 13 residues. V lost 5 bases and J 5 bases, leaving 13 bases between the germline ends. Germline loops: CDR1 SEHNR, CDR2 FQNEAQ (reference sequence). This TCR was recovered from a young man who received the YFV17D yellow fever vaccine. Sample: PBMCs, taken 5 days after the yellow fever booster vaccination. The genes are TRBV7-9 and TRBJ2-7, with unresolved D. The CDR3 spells CASSRFGYNEQYF. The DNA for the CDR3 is TGTGCCAGCAGCCGTTTTGGGTACAACGAGCAGTACTTC.